The clone carrying this TCR beta chain was observed a handful of times. This specimen belongs to a study of T cells in Graves' hyperthyroidism and ophthalmopathy. The CDR3 is 15 residues long. Trimming removed 6 bases from V and 3 bases from J; junction bases left unmatched: 8. Germline V CDR1 and CDR2: LNHDA, SQIVND (reference sequence). RNA transcripts were the template for amplifying TCR beta CDR3 regions. With the HTBI primer set, the TCR CDR3 went through a first round of RT-PCR. TCRdb called the multiplex PCR reads again in MiXCR, with one record for every CDR3 protein. This table has about 360,000 distinct CDR3 sequences, roughly an eighth appearing once.

V usage is TRBV19 and J usage is TRBJ1-1; 9 bases map to TRBD1. This TCR came from a woman aged 18-30 years with Graves' hyperthyroidism. The sample taken for sequencing was blood. For the CDR3, the DNA is TGTGCCAGTAGCCTGTACAGGGGGCTGGACACTGAAGCTTTCTTT. This translates into CASSLYRGLDTEAFF.